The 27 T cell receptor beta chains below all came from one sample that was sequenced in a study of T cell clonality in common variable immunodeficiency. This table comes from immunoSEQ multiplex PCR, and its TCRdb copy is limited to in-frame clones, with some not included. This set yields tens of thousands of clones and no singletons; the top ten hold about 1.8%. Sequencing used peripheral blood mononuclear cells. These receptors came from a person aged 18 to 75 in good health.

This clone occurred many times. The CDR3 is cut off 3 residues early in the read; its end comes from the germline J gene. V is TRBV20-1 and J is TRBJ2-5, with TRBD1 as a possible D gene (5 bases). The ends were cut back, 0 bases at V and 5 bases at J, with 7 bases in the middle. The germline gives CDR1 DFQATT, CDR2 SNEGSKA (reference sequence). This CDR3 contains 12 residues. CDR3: CSARERGETQYF. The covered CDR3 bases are TGCAGTGCTAGAGAAAGGGGTGAGACC.

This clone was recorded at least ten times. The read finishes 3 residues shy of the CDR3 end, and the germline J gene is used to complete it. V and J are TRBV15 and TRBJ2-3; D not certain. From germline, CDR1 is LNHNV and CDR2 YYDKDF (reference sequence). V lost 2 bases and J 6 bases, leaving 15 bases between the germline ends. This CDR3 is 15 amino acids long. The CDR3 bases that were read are TGTGCCACCAGCAGACTTACAAAACCTCAGGATACG. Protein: CATSRLTKPQDT. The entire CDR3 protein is CATSRLTKPQDTQYF.

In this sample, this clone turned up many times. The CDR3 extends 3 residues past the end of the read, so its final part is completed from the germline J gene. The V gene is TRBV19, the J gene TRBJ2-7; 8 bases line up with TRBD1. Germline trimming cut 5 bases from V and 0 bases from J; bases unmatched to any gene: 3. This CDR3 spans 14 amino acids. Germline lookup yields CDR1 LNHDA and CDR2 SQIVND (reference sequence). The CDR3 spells CASSWTGSSYEQYF. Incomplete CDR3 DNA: TGTGCCAGTAGTTGGACAGGGAGCTCCTACGAG.

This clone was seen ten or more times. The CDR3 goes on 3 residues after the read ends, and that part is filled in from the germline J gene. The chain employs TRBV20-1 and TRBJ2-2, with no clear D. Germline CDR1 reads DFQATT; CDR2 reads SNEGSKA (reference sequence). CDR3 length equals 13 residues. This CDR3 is CGGFAVNTGELFF. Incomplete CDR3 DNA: TGCGGCGGTTTCGCGGTGAACACCGGGGAG.

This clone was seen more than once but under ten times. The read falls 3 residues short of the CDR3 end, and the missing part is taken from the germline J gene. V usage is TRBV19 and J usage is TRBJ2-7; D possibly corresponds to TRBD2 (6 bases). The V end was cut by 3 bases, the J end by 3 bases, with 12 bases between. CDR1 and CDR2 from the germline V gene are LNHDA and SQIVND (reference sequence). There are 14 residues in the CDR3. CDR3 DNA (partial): TGTGCCAGTAGTATTGCCGGGGGAAACTACGAG. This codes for CASSIAGGNYE. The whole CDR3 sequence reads CASSIAGGNYEQYF.

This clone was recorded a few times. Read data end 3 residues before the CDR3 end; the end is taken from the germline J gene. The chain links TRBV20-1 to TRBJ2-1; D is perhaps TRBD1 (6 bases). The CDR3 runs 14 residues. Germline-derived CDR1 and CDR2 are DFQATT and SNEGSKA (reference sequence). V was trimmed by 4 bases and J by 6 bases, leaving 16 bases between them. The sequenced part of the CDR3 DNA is TGCAGTGCTACCGGGACACAGGGAACCAATGAG. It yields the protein CSATGTQGTNE. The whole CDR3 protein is CSATGTQGTNEQFF.

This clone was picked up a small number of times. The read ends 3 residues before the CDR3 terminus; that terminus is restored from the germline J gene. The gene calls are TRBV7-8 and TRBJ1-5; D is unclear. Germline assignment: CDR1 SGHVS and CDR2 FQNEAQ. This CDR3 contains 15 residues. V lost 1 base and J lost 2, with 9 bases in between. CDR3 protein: CASSLDTGGNQPQHF. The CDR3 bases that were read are TGTGCCAGCAGCTTAGATACGGGTGGCAATCAGCCC.

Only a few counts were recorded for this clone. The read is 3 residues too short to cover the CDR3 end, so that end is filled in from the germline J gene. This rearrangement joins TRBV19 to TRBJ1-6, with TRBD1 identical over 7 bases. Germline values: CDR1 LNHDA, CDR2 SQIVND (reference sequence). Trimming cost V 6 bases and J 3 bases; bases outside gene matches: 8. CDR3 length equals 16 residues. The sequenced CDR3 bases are TGTGCCAGTAGGCCTCCCTACAGGGGCTATAATTCACCC. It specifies CASRPPYRGYNSP. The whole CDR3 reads CASRPPYRGYNSPLHF.

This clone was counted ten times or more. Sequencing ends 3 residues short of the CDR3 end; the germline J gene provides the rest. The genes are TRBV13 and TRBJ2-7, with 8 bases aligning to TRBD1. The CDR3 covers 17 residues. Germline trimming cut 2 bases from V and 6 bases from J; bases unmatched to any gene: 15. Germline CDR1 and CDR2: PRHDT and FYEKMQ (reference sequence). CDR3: CASSLLVQGGFFAEQYF. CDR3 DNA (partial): TGTGCCAGCAGCTTACTAGTACAGGGGGGTTTTTTCGCCGAG.

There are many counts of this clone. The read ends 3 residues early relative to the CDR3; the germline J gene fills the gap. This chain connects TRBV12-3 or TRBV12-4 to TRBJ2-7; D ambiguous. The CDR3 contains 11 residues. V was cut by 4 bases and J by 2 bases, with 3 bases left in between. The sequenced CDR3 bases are TGTGCCAGCAGTTCCGCCTACGAG. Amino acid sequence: CASSSAYE. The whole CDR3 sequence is CASSSAYEQYF.

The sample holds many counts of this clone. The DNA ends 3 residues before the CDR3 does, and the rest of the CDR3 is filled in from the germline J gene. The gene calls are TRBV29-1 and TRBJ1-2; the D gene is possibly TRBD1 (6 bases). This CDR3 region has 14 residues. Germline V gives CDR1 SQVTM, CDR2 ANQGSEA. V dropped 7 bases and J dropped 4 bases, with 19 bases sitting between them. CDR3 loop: CSADHSQGGYGYTF. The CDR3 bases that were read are TGCAGCGCCGACCACTCCCAAGGGGGCTATGGC.

This chain's CDR3 is CASRSQGATNEKLFF. Incomplete CDR3 DNA: TGTGCCAGCAGGTCACAGGGCGCAACTAATGAAAAG. J is TRBJ2-2 and V is TRBV2; tentatively, D is TRBD1 (6 bases). The CDR3 goes on 3 residues after the read ends, and that part is filled in from the germline J gene. The CDR3 has 15 amino acids. From germline, CDR1 is SNHLY and CDR2 FYNNEI.

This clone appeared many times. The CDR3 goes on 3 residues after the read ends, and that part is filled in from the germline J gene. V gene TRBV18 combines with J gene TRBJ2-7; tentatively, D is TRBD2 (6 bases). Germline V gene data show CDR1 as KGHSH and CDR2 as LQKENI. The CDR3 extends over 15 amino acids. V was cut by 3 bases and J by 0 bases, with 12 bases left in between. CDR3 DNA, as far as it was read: TGTGCCAGCTCACCCGAGGGACTTCCCTCCTACGAG. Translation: CASSPEGLPSYE. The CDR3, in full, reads CASSPEGLPSYEQYF.

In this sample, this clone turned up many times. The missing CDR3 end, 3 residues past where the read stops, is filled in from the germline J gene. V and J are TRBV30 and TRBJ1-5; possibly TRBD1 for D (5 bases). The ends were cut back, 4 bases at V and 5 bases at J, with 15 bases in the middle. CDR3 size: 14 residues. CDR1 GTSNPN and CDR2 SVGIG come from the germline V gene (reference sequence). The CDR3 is CAWTPGRGDQPQHF. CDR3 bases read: TGTGCCTGGACCCCCGGCCGGGGGGATCAGCCC.

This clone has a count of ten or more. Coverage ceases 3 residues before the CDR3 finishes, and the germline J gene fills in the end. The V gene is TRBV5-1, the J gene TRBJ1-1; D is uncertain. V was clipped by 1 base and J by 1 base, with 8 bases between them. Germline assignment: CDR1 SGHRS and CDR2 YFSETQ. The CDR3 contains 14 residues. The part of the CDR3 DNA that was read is TGCGCCAGCAGCTTGACTGAAACGAACACTGAA. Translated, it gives CASSLTETNTE. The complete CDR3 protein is CASSLTETNTEAFF.

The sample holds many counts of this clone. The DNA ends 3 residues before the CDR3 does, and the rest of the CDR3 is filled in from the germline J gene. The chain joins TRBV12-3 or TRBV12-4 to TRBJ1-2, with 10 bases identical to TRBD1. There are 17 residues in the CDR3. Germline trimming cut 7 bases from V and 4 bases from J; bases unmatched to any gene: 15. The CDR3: CASTRWVTGGRGYGYTF. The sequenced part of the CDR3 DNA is TGTGCCAGCACTCGCTGGGTGACAGGGGGCAGGGGCTATGGC.

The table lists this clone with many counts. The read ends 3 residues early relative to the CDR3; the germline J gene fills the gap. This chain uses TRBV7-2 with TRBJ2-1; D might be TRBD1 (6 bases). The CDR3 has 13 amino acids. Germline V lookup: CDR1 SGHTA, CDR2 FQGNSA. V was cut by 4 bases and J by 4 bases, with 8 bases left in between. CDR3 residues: CASSWTEYNEQFF. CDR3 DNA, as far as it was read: TGTGCCAGCAGCTGGACAGAATACAATGAG.

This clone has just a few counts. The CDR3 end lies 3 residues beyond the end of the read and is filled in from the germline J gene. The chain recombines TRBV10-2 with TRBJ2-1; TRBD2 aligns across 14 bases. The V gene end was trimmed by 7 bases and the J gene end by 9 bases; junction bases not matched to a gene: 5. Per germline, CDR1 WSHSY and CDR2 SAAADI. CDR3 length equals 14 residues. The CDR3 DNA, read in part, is TGCGCCAGCACCCCCGGGACTAGCGGGGGTGAG. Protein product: CASTPGTSGGE. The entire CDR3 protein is CASTPGTSGGEQFF.

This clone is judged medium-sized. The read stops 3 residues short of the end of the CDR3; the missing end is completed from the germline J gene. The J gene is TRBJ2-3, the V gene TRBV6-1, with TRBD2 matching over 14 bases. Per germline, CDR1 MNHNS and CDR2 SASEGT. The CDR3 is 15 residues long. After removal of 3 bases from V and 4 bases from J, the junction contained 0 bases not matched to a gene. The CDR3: CASSEGLAGADTQYF. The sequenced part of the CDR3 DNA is TGTGCCAGCAGTGAGGGACTAGCGGGAGCAGATACG.

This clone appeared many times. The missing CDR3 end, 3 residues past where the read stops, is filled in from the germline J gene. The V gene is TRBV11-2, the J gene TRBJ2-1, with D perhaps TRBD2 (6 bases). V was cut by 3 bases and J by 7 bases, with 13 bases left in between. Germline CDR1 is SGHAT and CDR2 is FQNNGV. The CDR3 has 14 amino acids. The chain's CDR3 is CASSFRRGGNEQFF. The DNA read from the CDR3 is TGTGCCAGCAGCTTTAGACGGGGAGGAAATGAG.

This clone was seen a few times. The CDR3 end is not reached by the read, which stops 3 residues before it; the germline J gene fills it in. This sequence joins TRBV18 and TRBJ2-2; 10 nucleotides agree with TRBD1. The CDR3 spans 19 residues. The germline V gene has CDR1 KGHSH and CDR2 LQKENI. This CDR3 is CASSPPGQGPWAGANVLFF. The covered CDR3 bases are TGTGCCAGCTCACCACCGGGACAGGGGCCGTGGGCTGGGGCCAACGTG.

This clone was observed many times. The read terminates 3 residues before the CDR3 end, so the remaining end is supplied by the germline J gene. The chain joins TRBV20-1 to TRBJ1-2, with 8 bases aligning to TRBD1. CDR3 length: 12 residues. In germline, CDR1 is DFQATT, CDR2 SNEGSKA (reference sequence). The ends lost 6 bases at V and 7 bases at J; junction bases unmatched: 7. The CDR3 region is CSAPTGVGGYTF. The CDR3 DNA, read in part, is TGCAGTGCCCCGACAGGGGTCGGTGGC.

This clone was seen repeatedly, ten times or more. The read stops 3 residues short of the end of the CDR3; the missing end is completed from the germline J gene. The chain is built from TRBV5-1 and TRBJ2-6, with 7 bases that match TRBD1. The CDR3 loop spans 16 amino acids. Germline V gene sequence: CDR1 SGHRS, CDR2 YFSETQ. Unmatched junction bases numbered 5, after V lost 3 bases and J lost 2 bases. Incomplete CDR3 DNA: TGCGCCAGCAGCTGGAAAGGGGGCGCTGGGGCCAACGTC. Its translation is CASSWKGGAGANV. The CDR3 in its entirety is CASSWKGGAGANVLTF. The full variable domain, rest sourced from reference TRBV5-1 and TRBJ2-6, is KAGVTQTPRYLIKTRGQQVTLSCSPISGHRSVSWYQQTPGQGLQFLFEYFSETQRNKGNFPGRFSGRQFSNSRSEMNVSTLELGDSALYLCASSWKGGAGANVLTFGAGSRLTVL.

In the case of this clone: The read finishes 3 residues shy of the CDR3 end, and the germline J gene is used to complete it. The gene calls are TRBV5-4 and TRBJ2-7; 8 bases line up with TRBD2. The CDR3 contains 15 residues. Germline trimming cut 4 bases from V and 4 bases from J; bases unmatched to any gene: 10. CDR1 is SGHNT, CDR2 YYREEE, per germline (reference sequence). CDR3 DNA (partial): TGTGCCAGCAGCGTCGAAGCGGGGGCCCCATACGAG. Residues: CASSVEAGAPYE. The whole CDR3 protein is CASSVEAGAPYEQYF.

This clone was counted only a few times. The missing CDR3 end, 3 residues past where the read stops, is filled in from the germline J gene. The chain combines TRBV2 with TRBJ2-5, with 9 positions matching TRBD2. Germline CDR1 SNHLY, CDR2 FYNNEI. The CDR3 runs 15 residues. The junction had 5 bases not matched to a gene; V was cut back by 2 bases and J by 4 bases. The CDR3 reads CASSEWRAGGETQYF. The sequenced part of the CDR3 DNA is TGTGCCAGCAGTGAATGGAGAGCGGGGGGAGAGACC.

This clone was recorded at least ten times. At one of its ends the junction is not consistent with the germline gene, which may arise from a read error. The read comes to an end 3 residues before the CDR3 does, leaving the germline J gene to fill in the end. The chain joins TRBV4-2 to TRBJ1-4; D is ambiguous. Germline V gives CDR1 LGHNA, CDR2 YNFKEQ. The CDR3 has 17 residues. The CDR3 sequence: CASSQDRQVRTNEKLFF. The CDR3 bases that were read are TGCGCCAGCAGCCAAGATCGCCAGGTGCGCACTAATGAAAAA.

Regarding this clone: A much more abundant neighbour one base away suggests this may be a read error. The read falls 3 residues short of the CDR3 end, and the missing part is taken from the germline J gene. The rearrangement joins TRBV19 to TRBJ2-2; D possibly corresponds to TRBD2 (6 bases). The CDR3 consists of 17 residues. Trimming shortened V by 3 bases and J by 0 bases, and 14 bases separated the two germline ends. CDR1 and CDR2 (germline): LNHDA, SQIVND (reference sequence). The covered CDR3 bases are TGTGCCAGTAGTATTTATTCTAGCGAGGCGAACACCGGGGAG. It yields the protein CASSIYSSEANTGE. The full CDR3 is CASSIYSSEANTGELFF.